This T cell receptor beta chain was sequenced in a study of blood T cell repertoires in COVID-19. The method was immunoSEQ multiplex PCR; TCRdb's version includes in-frame clones alone and lacks a portion of them. The repertoire holds roughly 330,000 clones, more than 70% seen once, with about 5% in the top ten. Germline lookup yields CDR1 SGHNT and CDR2 YYREEE (reference sequence). With 3 bases clipped from V and 6 bases from J, the junction kept 3 bases outside the gene matches. The CDR3 loop spans 14 amino acids. V usage is TRBV5-4 and J usage is TRBJ2-1; 10 positions agree with TRBD1. The TCR comes from a woman aged 25 to 39 who had recovered from COVID-19. The source material was PBMCs or T cells enriched from blood (not recorded which). In nucleotides, the CDR3 is TGTGCCAGCAGCTCAGGACAGGGGGGCAATGAGCAGTTCTTC. It translates to CASSSGQGGNEQFF.